These 14 T cell receptor beta chains came from one sample sequenced in a study of response to subunit inactivated influenza vaccine. TCRdb re-called the RT-PCR reads with MiXCR, one entry per CDR3 protein. The table shows approximately 310,000 distinct CDR3 sequences, with 20% to 25% occurring only once. Sample: PBMCs from blood, taken less than 22 months after vaccination. The receptors originated from a man aged 45-69 years who received an inactivated influenza vaccine.

The sample holds many counts of this clonotype. The chain has TRBV20-1 and TRBJ2-3; a possible D gene is TRBD2 (6 bases). Trimming cost V 3 bases and J 1 base, with 14 bases left between them. Germline CDR1 reads DFQATT; CDR2 reads SNEGSKA (reference sequence). This CDR3 region has 15 residues. CDR3 protein: CSASEGGAGTDTQYF. The DNA for the CDR3 is TGCAGTGCTAGTGAGGGCGGGGCCGGCACAGATACGCAGTATTTT.

This clonotype was detected a few times. The chain carries TRBV5-5 and TRBJ2-2; D is uncertain. The germline CDR1 and CDR2 sequences are SGHKS and YYEKEE (reference sequence). Trimming left V 4 bases short and J 7 bases short, with 11 bases between. CDR3 length: 13 residues. The CDR3 DNA follows: TGTGCCAGCAGCCGACCCGGTGGCGGGGAGCTGTTTTTT. This sequence encodes CASSRPGGGELFF.

With regard to this clonotype: Because it lacks the conserved phenylalanine or tryptophan at the end, this CDR3 is likely a read error. The chain employs TRBV28 and TRBJ1-4; D might be TRBD1 (6 bases). The length of the CDR3 is 15 residues. Germline V CDR1 and CDR2: MDHEN, SYDVKM. Deletions cut 2 bases from V and 7 bases from J, with 14 bases between. The DNA of the CDR3 is TGTGCCAGCAGTTTACCCACGGGGGCCGGTGAAAAACTGTTTTCT. This encodes CASSLPTGAGEKLFS.

The chain joins TRBV20-1 to TRBJ2-3; D not certain. Trimming cost V 5 bases and J 3 bases, with 21 bases left between them. The germline gives CDR1 DFQATT, CDR2 SNEGSKA (reference sequence). There are 16 residues in the CDR3. CDR3 sequence: CSAPKSRAASTDTQYF. CDR3 in DNA: TGCAGTGCTCCTAAAAGCCGGGCAGCCTCAACAGATACGCAGTATTTT.

The V gene is TRBV7-8, the J gene TRBJ2-1, with 13 nucleotides matching TRBD2. V gave up 1 base and J gave up 7 bases; unmatched junction bases: 10. Germline V gene data show CDR1 as SGHVS and CDR2 as FQNEAQ. The CDR3 has 18 residues. The CDR3 protein is CASSLVRTSGRVYNEQFF. CDR3 DNA sequence: TGTGCCAGCAGCTTAGTCAGGACTAGCGGGAGAGTTTATAATGAGCAGTTCTTC.

A few counts support this clonotype. The DNA of the CDR3 is TGCAGTGCTAGAGGCAAGGGACTAGCGGCCCGGGGGGGTGAGCAGTTCTTC. Residues: CSARGKGLAARGGEQFF. V gene TRBV20-1 combines with J gene TRBJ2-1; the match to TRBD2 covers 11 bases. The germline V gene encodes CDR1 DFQATT and CDR2 SNEGSKA (reference sequence). The CDR3 runs to 17 residues. J lost 9 bases, V lost 1 base, and 14 bases had no gene match.

V and J are TRBV7-7 and TRBJ2-3; D remains ambiguous. V was clipped by 5 bases and J by 0 bases, with 6 bases between them. The CDR3 is made up of 13 amino acids. Germline lookup yields CDR1 SSHAT and CDR2 FNYEAQ (reference sequence). The CDR3 sequence is CASSPSSTDTQYF. CDR3 nucleotide sequence: TGTGCCAGCAGCCCTAGTAGCACAGATACGCAGTATTTT.

The V and J genes are TRBV27 and TRBJ2-7, with TRBD2 as a possible D gene (5 bases). CDR3 size: 13 residues. The V gene's germline CDR1 is MNHEY and CDR2 SMNVEV (reference sequence). V lost 3 bases and J lost 3, with 9 bases in between. This chain's CDR3 is CASSFSGGYEQYF. The CDR3 DNA reads as TGTGCCAGCAGTTTTTCAGGAGGCTACGAGCAGTACTTC.

The table lists this clonotype with a few counts. The chain has TRBV29-1 and TRBJ2-3, with D perhaps matching TRBD2 (6 bases). Germline values: CDR1 SQVTM, CDR2 ANQGSEA. The V gene lost 3 bases and the J gene lost 5 bases, with 15 bases spanning the gap. This CDR3 spans 14 amino acids. CDR3 sequence reads: CSVETRGYGDTQYF. The CDR3 DNA reads as TGCAGCGTTGAGACTAGAGGATACGGAGATACGCAGTATTTT.

The chain has TRBV3-1 and TRBJ2-7; D gene unclear. The CDR3 is made up of 14 amino acids. Trimming cost V 0 bases and J 1 base, with 7 bases left between them. The germline gives CDR1 LGHDT, CDR2 YNNKEL (reference sequence). CDR3 bases: TGTGCCAGCAGCCAAGATATCGTATCCTACGAGCAGTACTTC. Translation gives CASSQDIVSYEQYF.

This clonotype turned up a few times. CDR3 nucleotide sequence: TGTGCCAGCAGTCTGGAACCAGCTAGCGGACCCTTCTACAATGAGCAGTTCTTC. This encodes CASSLEPASGPFYNEQFF. The chain employs TRBV2 and TRBJ2-1, with 7 bases matching TRBD2. This CDR3 comprises 18 residues. The V gene end was trimmed by 5 bases and the J gene end by 3 bases; junction bases not matched to a gene: 16. Germline CDR1 reads SNHLY; CDR2 reads FYNNEI.

The chain combines TRBV20-1 with TRBJ2-1; TRBD2 matches 8 bases. This CDR3 has 14 amino acids. V trimming: 1 base; J trimming: 6 bases; junction bases outside the gene matches: 5. Germline CDR1 is DFQATT and CDR2 is SNEGSKA (reference sequence). CDR3 region: CSARVILAANEQFF. The CDR3 region has the DNA TGCAGTGCTAGAGTAATACTAGCGGCCAATGAGCAGTTCTTC.

This clonotype has only a few counts. The genes are TRBV7-6 and TRBJ1-3, with a possible D match to TRBD1 (6 bases). V was shortened by 1 base and J by 0 bases, with 19 bases between the two germline ends. Germline V gives CDR1 SGHVS, CDR2 FNYEAQ. This CDR3 region has 19 residues. CDR3 coding DNA: TGTGCCAGCAGCTTAGGTAGCGGGGGCGCGACGGTCTCTGGAAACACCATATATTTT. Protein sequence: CASSLGSGGATVSGNTIYF.

This clonotype was observed a few times. The chain is built from TRBV7-2 and TRBJ1-1; D is undetermined. V was cut by 3 bases and J by 1 base, with 9 bases left in between. The CDR3 contains 14 residues. CDR1 and CDR2 from the germline V gene are SGHTA and FQGNSA. The CDR3 DNA reads TGTGCCAGCAGCTTTGGGTCGGCGAACACTGAAGCTTTCTTT. It codes for CASSFGSANTEAFF. Supplemented by reference TRBV7-2 and TRBJ1-1, the full variable domain reads GAGVSQSPSNKVTEKGKDVELRCDPISGHTALYWYRQSLGQGLEFLIYFQGNSAPDKSGLPSDRFSAERTGGSVSTLTIQRTQQEDSAVYLCASSFGSANTEAFFGQGTRLTVV.